The 26 T cell receptor beta chains below were found in one sample sequenced in a study of T cell responses to AZD1222 COVID-19 vaccine. This table comes from immunoSEQ multiplex PCR, and its TCRdb copy is limited to in-frame clones, with some not included. The data show about 140,000 clones, with less than 95% seen just once and 7.5% to 8% held by the top ten. The sequences come from peripheral blood, collected 28 days after the second dose of the MenACWY control vaccine. These receptors originate from an adult who received the MenACWY meningococcal vaccine as a control.

This chain joins TRBV27 and TRBJ2-3; TRBD1 or TRBD2 may be the D gene (5 bases each). This CDR3 is built from 16 residues. V was cut by 6 bases and J by 4 bases, with 20 bases left in between. Per germline, CDR1 MNHEY and CDR2 SMNVEV (reference sequence). The CDR3 DNA sequence: TGTGCCAGCAGACACCGGGACGGGCGCCAGGCAGATACGCAGTATTTT. Translating gives CASRHRDGRQADTQYF.

The rearrangement joins TRBV10-3 to TRBJ1-4; D not resolved. The V and J ends lost 2 bases and 0 bases respectively, with 4 bases between them. Germline V gene sequence: CDR1 ENHRY, CDR2 SYGVKD. The CDR3 covers 14 residues. CDR3 sequence reads: CAISEGPTNEKLFF. For the CDR3, the DNA is TGTGCCATCAGTGAGGGACCAACTAATGAAAAACTGTTTTTT.

The chain couples TRBV29-1 to TRBJ1-2, with 11 nucleotides matching TRBD1. The germline CDR1 and CDR2 sequences are SQVTM and ANQGSEA. V shed 6 bases and J 6 bases; nucleotides not matched to a gene: 9. The CDR3 has 14 residues. CDR3 coding DNA: TGCAGCGTGACAGGGACAGGGGGGAATAATGGCTACACCTTC. Amino acids: CSVTGTGGNNGYTF.

The count of this clone is one. V usage is TRBV29-1 and J usage is TRBJ1-1, with 7 bases that match TRBD1. CDR1 SQVTM and CDR2 ANQGSEA come from the germline V gene. V gave up 7 bases and J gave up 10 bases; unmatched junction bases: 18. This CDR3 has 14 amino acids. The CDR3 reads CSGLLRDSGPGAFF. The CDR3 coding sequence is TGCAGCGGCCTTCTACGGGACAGCGGACCAGGAGCTTTCTTT.

The chain carries TRBV11-3 and TRBJ1-6; 9 bases align to TRBD1. With 1 base clipped from V and 1 base from J, the junction kept 8 bases outside the gene matches. CDR1 is SGHNT, CDR2 YENEEA, per germline. The CDR3 runs 19 residues. CDR3 sequence (DNA): TGTGCCAGCAGCTTAGTCGGGGACAGGGCCGGGTCCTATAATTCACCCCTCCACTTT. This translates into CASSLVGDRAGSYNSPLHF.

The V gene is TRBV27, the J gene TRBJ2-1; TRBD1 or TRBD2 may be the D gene (5 bases each). CDR1 is MNHEY and CDR2 is SMNVEV in the germline V gene (reference sequence). V was clipped by 8 bases and J by 4 bases, with 12 bases between them. The CDR3 has 13 amino acids. CDR3 amino acids: CASRVGPYNEQFF. In DNA form, the CDR3 reads TGTGCCAGCCGTGTGGGACCTTACAATGAGCAGTTCTTC.

This rearrangement joins TRBV10-3 to TRBJ1-1; D is unclear. CDR1 ENHRY and CDR2 SYGVKD come from the germline V gene. This CDR3 spans 14 amino acids. V dropped 7 bases and J dropped 5 bases, with 17 bases sitting between them. This CDR3 is CAIMAREVGTEAFF. The DNA for the CDR3 is TGTGCCATCATGGCGAGGGAGGTAGGGACTGAAGCTTTCTTT.

As regards this clone: An end of the junction differs from the germline gene, which may be a read error. The chain employs TRBV12-5 and TRBJ2-7; D is unclear. The CDR3 contains 12 residues. The germline V gene has CDR1 LGHNT and CDR2 FRNRAP. In nucleotides, the CDR3 is TGTGCTAGTGGTTTGGTCTCCTCCGAGCAGTACTTC. It codes for CASGLVSSEQYF. Drawing the rest from reference TRBV12-5 and TRBJ2-7, the complete variable domain is DARVTQTPRHKVTEMGQEVTMRCQPILGHNTVFWYRQTMMQGLELLAYFRNRAPLDDSGMPKDRFSAEMPDATLATLKIQPSEPRDSAVYFCASGLVSSEQYFGPGTRLTVT.

The chain's CDR3 is CASSLGIGSISHEQFF. The CDR3 DNA reads TGCGCCAGCAGCTTGGGTATAGGATCAATCTCTCATGAGCAGTTCTTC. The chain uses TRBV5-1 and TRBJ2-1; D unresolved. V was pared by 0 bases and J by 8 bases, with 18 bases between. The CDR3 contains 16 residues. Germline assignment: CDR1 SGHRS and CDR2 YFSETQ.

This sequence joins TRBV2 and TRBJ1-1; D unresolved. V dropped 7 bases and J dropped 1 base, with 4 bases sitting between them. The CDR3 runs to 11 residues. In germline, CDR1 is SNHLY, CDR2 FYNNEI. CDR3 DNA sequence: TGTGCCAGCACGGAGAACACTGAAGCTTTCTTT. Translated, it gives CASTENTEAFF.

The rearrangement uses TRBV7-2 and TRBJ2-7, with TRBD2 matching 9 bases. With 1 base clipped from V and 5 bases from J, the junction kept 12 bases outside the gene matches. The germline V gene encodes CDR1 SGHTA and CDR2 FQGNSA. The CDR3 runs to 17 residues. The CDR3 DNA sequence: TGTGCCAGCAGCTTAGGACCCCCGGGCGGGGGGGCAAACGAGCAGTACTTC. Encoded protein: CASSLGPPGGGANEQYF.

The genes are TRBV7-8 and TRBJ1-5, with 10 bases lining up with TRBD1. The J segment lost 5 bases and the V segment lost 5 bases, leaving 3 bases of the junction unmatched. There are 14 residues in the CDR3. Per the germline V gene, CDR1 is SGHVS and CDR2 is FQNEAQ. The DNA for the CDR3 is TGTGCCAGCAGCCAGGGGACAGGGGATCAGCCCCAGCATTTT. The encoded protein is CASSQGTGDQPQHF.

V gene TRBV19 combines with J gene TRBJ1-1; TRBD1 might be the D (5 bases). Trimming pared 7 bases from V and 0 bases from J, leaving 9 bases between. CDR1 and CDR2 from the germline V gene are LNHDA and SQIVND (reference sequence). CDR3 size: 13 residues. The CDR3 DNA reads TGTGCCAGTACCGACAGACTGAACACTGAAGCTTTCTTT. Its translation: CASTDRLNTEAFF.

The chain has TRBV6-1 and TRBJ1-5; no definite D call. Trimming took off 5 bases at V and 5 bases at J, with 13 bases between the two ends. Per the germline V gene, CDR1 is MNHNS and CDR2 is SASEGT. The CDR3 length is 14 residues. The CDR3 sequence: CASSWTALDQPQHF. The DNA for the CDR3 is TGTGCCAGCAGTTGGACGGCTCTCGATCAGCCCCAGCATTTT.

The chain carries TRBV28 and TRBJ1-2, with 7 positions matching TRBD1. In germline, CDR1 is MDHEN, CDR2 SYDVKM. The CDR3 totals 14 residues. Germline trimming cut 4 bases from V and 2 bases from J; bases unmatched to any gene: 4. As DNA, the CDR3 is TGTGCCAGCAGTTCCCCAGGGGGGAACTATGGCTACACCTTC. Translating gives CASSSPGGNYGYTF.

V gene TRBV19 combines with J gene TRBJ1-5; D unresolved. V was cut by 3 bases and J by 3 bases, with 6 bases left in between. Germline CDR1 reads LNHDA; CDR2 reads SQIVND (reference sequence). The CDR3 runs to 13 residues. The chain's CDR3 is CASSMDLNQPQHF. DNA for the CDR3: TGTGCCAGTAGTATGGACCTCAATCAGCCCCAGCATTTT.

The chain uses TRBV6-5 and TRBJ2-4, with D perhaps TRBD2 (6 bases). V was pared by 6 bases and J by 0 bases, with 12 bases between. CDR3 length: 15 residues. Germline assignment: CDR1 MNHEY and CDR2 SVGAGI. CDR3 DNA sequence: TGTGCCAGCAGCAGCCCGGGACTAGCCAAAAACATTCAGTACTTC. This translates into CASSSPGLAKNIQYF.

This sequence joins TRBV6-5 and TRBJ2-7; 8 bases are shared with TRBD1. Trimming cost V 2 bases and J 2 bases; bases outside gene matches: 5. Germline-derived CDR1 and CDR2 are MNHEY and SVGAGI. CDR3 length: 15 amino acids. This chain's CDR3 is CASSYATGDTYEQYF. The CDR3 nucleotides read TGTGCCAGCAGTTACGCGACAGGGGATACCTACGAGCAGTACTTC.

DNA for the CDR3: TGTGCCAAACCCCTTGCTGGAGTCTCTGGGGCCAACGTCCTGACTTTC. It yields the protein CAKPLAGVSGANVLTF. V gene TRBV5-3 combines with J gene TRBJ2-6; no clear D gene. TRBV5-3 is known as an ORF, though its function is uncertain. V lost 9 bases and J 0 bases, leaving 16 bases between the germline ends. CDR3 length: 16 residues.

This chain connects TRBV27 to TRBJ2-3; TRBD2 matches at 11 bases. J was trimmed by 5 bases and V by 6 bases; bases with no gene match: 10. The V gene's germline CDR1 is MNHEY and CDR2 SMNVEV (reference sequence). CDR3 length equals 16 residues. This chain's CDR3 is CASSSFPGLAEDTQYF. CDR3 nucleotides: TGTGCCAGCAGCTCATTTCCGGGACTAGCGGAAGATACGCAGTATTTT.

The chain joins TRBV4-3 to TRBJ1-2; D is uncertain. Germline assignment: CDR1 LGHNA and CDR2 YSLEER. The CDR3 is 13 residues long. Trimming left V 0 bases short and J 7 bases short, with 9 bases between. CDR3 loop: CASSQEGFGGYTF. The DNA of the CDR3 is TGCGCCAGCAGCCAAGAAGGTTTTGGTGGCTACACCTTC.

This clone has just one count. V and J are TRBV7-2 and TRBJ1-3; TRBD1 aligns across 7 bases. Per the germline V gene, CDR1 is SGHTA and CDR2 is FQGNSA. Trimming took 6 bases from V and 4 from J; bases not matched to a gene: 6. The CDR3 consists of 14 residues. Written as DNA, the CDR3 is TGTGCCAGCAGATCCGGGACAGCCGGAAACACCATATATTTT. Its protein product is CASRSGTAGNTIYF.

This clone has only one observation. The CDR3 loop is CASSYSSGTYGYTF. The CDR3 DNA reads as TGTGCCAGCAGTTACTCGAGCGGGACCTATGGCTACACCTTC. This sequence joins TRBV6-5 and TRBJ1-2; D possibly corresponds to TRBD1 (5 bases). Germline loops: CDR1 MNHEY, CDR2 SVGAGI. The CDR3 has 14 amino acids. V was clipped by 0 bases and J by 4 bases, with 9 bases between them.

The chain recombines TRBV28 with TRBJ2-7; D not resolved. V lost 10 bases to trimming and J lost 2 bases, with 12 bases between them. CDR3 length equals 12 residues. The germline gives CDR1 MDHEN, CDR2 SYDVKM. This CDR3 is CATGTVAYEQYF. CDR3 in DNA: TGTGCCACTGGTACGGTAGCCTACGAGCAGTACTTC.

The chain links TRBV24-1 to TRBJ2-3; no clear D gene. Germline CDR1 KGHDR, CDR2 SFDVKD. This CDR3 region has 12 residues. Trimming left V 8 bases short and J 6 bases short, with 11 bases between. In nucleotides, the CDR3 is TGTGCCACCATTTCCCCTTCGGATACGCAGTATTTT. This encodes CATISPSDTQYF.

CDR3 sequence: CASTGDSYTEAFF. The CDR3 DNA reads TGTGCCAGCACGGGGGACAGTTACACTGAAGCTTTCTTT. This chain joins TRBV2 and TRBJ1-1; the match to TRBD1 covers 7 bases. With 7 bases clipped from V and 3 bases from J, the junction kept 5 bases outside the gene matches. Germline V gives CDR1 SNHLY, CDR2 FYNNEI. The CDR3 consists of 13 residues.